These 28 T cell receptor beta chains were sequenced from one sample in a study of shared clonotypes between healthy human individuals. Measured with immunoSEQ multiplex PCR; TCRdb has only the in-frame clones, and not every one. The sample lists roughly 1,800,000 clones, 85% to 95% occurring once. Terminally differentiated effector memory CD45RA+ cells were excluded from the naive CD8 cells, which were CD45RO-negative and positively selected for CCR7. Sequenced sample: naive CD8+ T cells sorted from blood. Every receptor here comes from a man younger than 30 in good health.

About this clone itself: This CDR3 is also generated by other DNA sequences in the sample. This chain joins TRBV6-5 and TRBJ2-7, with 7 nucleotides matching TRBD1. There are 13 residues in the CDR3. The junction had 1 base not matched to a gene; V was cut back by 2 bases and J by 3 bases. Germline CDR1 and CDR2: MNHEY and SVGAGI. Here the CDR3 reads CASSYAGGYEQYF. The CDR3 bases are TGTGCCAGCAGTTACGCAGGGGGCTACGAGCAGTACTTC.

The V gene is TRBV10-3, the J gene TRBJ1-1; tentative D call: TRBD1 (6 bases). This CDR3 comprises 15 residues. Trimming took 6 bases from V and 0 from J, leaving 14 bases between them. CDR1 is ENHRY, CDR2 SYGVKD, per germline. CDR3 protein: CAIREEQGLNTEAFF. CDR3 nucleotide sequence: TGTGCCATCAGAGAAGAACAGGGCTTGAACACTGAAGCTTTCTTT.

The V call is TRBV4-3, the J call TRBJ2-2; D unclear. CDR1 and CDR2 from the germline V gene are LGHNA and YSLEER. The CDR3 is 15 amino acids. The V gene lost 0 bases and the J gene lost 6 bases, with 11 bases spanning the gap. This CDR3 reads CASSQDSQGPGELFF. In DNA form, the CDR3 reads TGCGCCAGCAGCCAAGATTCGCAAGGGCCCGGGGAGCTGTTTTTT.

CDR3: CSAQDNSYEQYF. In DNA, the CDR3 is TGCAGCGCCCAAGACAACTCCTACGAGCAGTACTTC. The J gene is TRBJ2-7, the V gene TRBV29-1; D gene uncertain. The CDR3 is 12 residues long. Looked up from germline, CDR1 is SQVTM and CDR2 is ANQGSEA. V lost 7 bases to trimming and J lost 0 bases, with 10 bases between them.

The gene calls are TRBV9 and TRBJ2-3; 10 bases match TRBD1. Germline CDR1 is SGDLS and CDR2 is YYNGEE. The trim removed 1 base at V and 3 bases at J, leaving 8 bases unmatched. The CDR3 runs 17 residues. CDR3: CASSVYKGTGATDTQYF. The CDR3 DNA sequence: TGTGCCAGCAGCGTATATAAGGGGACAGGGGCAACAGATACGCAGTATTTT.

The chain is built from TRBV6-5 and TRBJ2-7; TRBD2 matches 10 bases. Germline assignment: CDR1 MNHEY and CDR2 SVGAGI. The trim removed 5 bases at V and 4 bases at J, leaving 2 bases unmatched. The CDR3 has 13 residues. CDR3 in DNA: TGTGCCAGCAGTCTTAGCGGGGGGTACGAGCAGTACTTC. Translated, it gives CASSLSGGYEQYF.

This clone was recorded only once. The chain combines TRBV2 with TRBJ2-7, with 10 bases that match TRBD1. This CDR3 is 15 amino acids long. Trimming cost V 6 bases and J 6 bases; bases outside gene matches: 11. In germline, CDR1 is SNHLY, CDR2 FYNNEI. DNA of the CDR3: TGTGCCAGCAGAGAGACAGGGGGCGCGCCCTTCGAGCAGTACTTC. Protein product: CASRETGGAPFEQYF.

This sequence joins TRBV7-9 and TRBJ2-3; no reliable D call. Germline CDR1 SEHNR, CDR2 FQNEAQ (reference sequence). Trimming stripped 3 bases from V and 0 bases from J, with 10 bases between. The CDR3 is 15 amino acids. The CDR3 sequence: CASSFGVSSTDTQYF. For the CDR3, the DNA is TGTGCCAGCAGCTTTGGGGTGTCGAGCACAGATACGCAGTATTTT.

The chain has TRBV27 and TRBJ2-3, with D perhaps matching TRBD2 (6 bases). Trimming pared 5 bases from V and 5 bases from J, leaving 17 bases between. Germline-derived CDR1 and CDR2 are MNHEY and SMNVEV (reference sequence). The CDR3 has 15 amino acids. The chain's CDR3 is CASSDRDGGQDTQYF. CDR3 nucleotides: TGTGCCAGCAGTGACCGGGACGGAGGGCAAGATACGCAGTATTTT.

V is TRBV5-6 and J is TRBJ2-7, with 7 bases matching TRBD2. The CDR3 has 13 amino acids. Germline CDR1 SGHDT, CDR2 YYEEEE. Unmatched junction bases numbered 4, after V lost 3 bases and J lost 4 bases. Here the CDR3 DNA reads TGTGCCAGCAGCTCGGCGGGAGAATACGAGCAGTACTTC. This encodes CASSSAGEYEQYF.

V usage is TRBV7-2 and J usage is TRBJ2-3, with 7 bases lining up with TRBD2. This CDR3 contains 17 residues. The germline CDR1 and CDR2 sequences are SGHTA and FQGNSA. With V trimmed by 5 bases and J by 5 bases, 16 bases remained unmatched. CDR3 region: CASSLRMMRESGDTQYF. The CDR3, as DNA: TGTGCCAGCAGCCTTCGGATGATGCGGGAGTCAGGAGATACGCAGTATTTT.

The rearrangement uses TRBV27 and TRBJ2-3; maybe TRBD2 (6 bases). This CDR3 region has 16 residues. Germline lookup yields CDR1 MNHEY and CDR2 SMNVEV (reference sequence). V lost 3 bases, J lost 2 bases, and 15 bases lay in between. The CDR3 bases are TGTGCCAGCAGTTTCTACCCTCGGACTAACACAGATACGCAGTATTTT. This sequence encodes CASSFYPRTNTDTQYF.

CDR3 bases: TGCGCCAGCAGGCCCTCTTCTGGCTCCTACAATGAGCAGTTCTTC. This translates into CASRPSSGSYNEQFF. The V call is TRBV5-1, the J call TRBJ2-1, with no clear D. Looked up from germline, CDR1 is SGHRS and CDR2 is YFSETQ. This CDR3 contains 15 residues. Trimming pared 5 bases from V and 0 bases from J, leaving 12 bases between.

The rearrangement joins TRBV7-9 to TRBJ2-7, with 10 bases that match TRBD1. Germline-derived CDR1 and CDR2 are SEHNR and FQNEAQ (reference sequence). CDR3 length equals 15 residues. Trimming took 5 bases from V and 5 from J; bases not matched to a gene: 9. The CDR3 sequence: CASSSPGTGDHEQYF. The CDR3 nucleotides read TGTGCCAGCAGCAGTCCCGGGACAGGGGACCACGAGCAGTACTTC.

The sample holds one count of this clone. The rearrangement uses TRBV20-1 and TRBJ2-7; D possibly matches TRBD1 or TRBD2 (7 bases each). V shed 2 bases and J shed 7 bases, with 9 bases lying between them. The CDR3 has 11 residues. Germline CDR1 and CDR2: DFQATT and SNEGSKA (reference sequence). The CDR3 region is CSARQGGEQYF. The CDR3 coding sequence is TGCAGTGCTAGACAGGGGGGGGAGCAGTACTTC.

This clone is a singleton in its sample. Different DNA sequences within this sample yield the same CDR3. The V call is TRBV9, the J call TRBJ1-1, with TRBD1 as a possible D gene (6 bases). Looked up from germline, CDR1 is SGDLS and CDR2 is YYNGEE. V was pared by 1 base and J by 4 bases, with 11 bases between. The CDR3 spans 14 residues. This CDR3 is CASSVSGAGTEAFF. The CDR3 region has the DNA TGTGCCAGCAGCGTATCAGGGGCCGGCACTGAAGCTTTCTTT.

This chain joins TRBV29-1 and TRBJ2-7; 9 bases match TRBD2. V gave up 6 bases and J gave up 4 bases; unmatched junction bases: 4. The CDR3 covers 12 residues. CDR1 and CDR2 from the germline V gene are SQVTM and ANQGSEA. In DNA form, the CDR3 reads TGCAGCGTCCTAGCGGGACTGTACGAGCAGTACTTC. Translation: CSVLAGLYEQYF.

The genes are TRBV4-1 and TRBJ1-1; D unresolved. The germline V and J ends were trimmed by 2 bases and 0 bases, with 16 bases remaining between them. CDR3 length: 17 amino acids. Per the germline V gene, CDR1 is MGHRA and CDR2 is YSYEKL. The CDR3 spells CASSQPHGTILNTEAFF. The DNA of the CDR3 is TGCGCCAGCAGCCAACCCCATGGCACCATTTTGAACACTGAAGCTTTCTTT.

V gene TRBV9 combines with J gene TRBJ2-3; D unclear. Germline loops: CDR1 SGDLS, CDR2 YYNGEE. The ends were cut back, 0 bases at V and 1 base at J, with 9 bases in the middle. The CDR3 is 15 amino acids. The CDR3 is CASSVGGSRTDTQYF. The CDR3 DNA reads TGTGCCAGCAGCGTAGGTGGGTCACGCACAGATACGCAGTATTTT. The full variable domain, with the rest looked up from reference TRBV9 and TRBJ2-3, is DSGVTQTPKHLITATGQRVTLRCSPRSGDLSVYWYQQSLDQGLQFLIQYYNGEERAKGNILERFSAQQFPDLHSELNLSSLELGDSALYFCASSVGGSRTDTQYFGPGTRLTVL.

V and J are TRBV28 and TRBJ2-7; D perhaps matches TRBD2 (6 bases). The V gene's germline CDR1 is MDHEN and CDR2 SYDVKM. The CDR3 loop spans 13 amino acids. V was pared by 5 bases and J by 2 bases, with 10 bases between. Here the CDR3 reads CASSGGLTYEQYF. CDR3 DNA sequence: TGTGCCAGCAGTGGGGGGTTAACCTACGAGCAGTACTTC.

The chain joins TRBV7-9 to TRBJ2-2; a weak D match, TRBD2 (5 bases). The V gene's germline CDR1 is SEHNR and CDR2 FQNEAQ (reference sequence). The CDR3 length is 15 residues. Deletions cut 5 bases from V and 2 bases from J, with 12 bases between. CDR3 nucleotide sequence: TGTGCCAGCAGCCTAACGGAGGACAACACCGGGGAGCTGTTTTTT. Translating it yields CASSLTEDNTGELFF.

The gene calls are TRBV7-3 and TRBJ2-1; TRBD2 matches 14 bases. Germline-derived CDR1 and CDR2 are SGHTA and FQGTGA. The trim removed 5 bases at V and 0 bases at J, leaving 9 bases unmatched. CDR3 size: 19 residues. CDR3 protein: CASSPGTSGGRSSYNEQFF. In nucleotides, the CDR3 is TGTGCCAGCAGCCCCGGGACTAGCGGGGGACGGAGCTCCTACAATGAGCAGTTCTTC.

This clone appeared a single time. The chain joins TRBV4-1 to TRBJ2-3; D gene ambiguous. Trimming shortened V by 0 bases and J by 6 bases, and 10 bases separated the two germline ends. Germline V CDR1 and CDR2: MGHRA, YSYEKL. This CDR3 contains 14 residues. This CDR3 reads CASSQDSSGDTQYF. CDR3 sequence (DNA): TGCGCCAGCAGCCAAGATTCCAGTGGGGATACGCAGTATTTT.

CDR3 amino acids: CASGKGAYEQYF. The CDR3 nucleotides are TGTGCCAGCGGGAAGGGGGCTTACGAGCAGTACTTC. The chain uses TRBV7-9 and TRBJ2-7; the match to TRBD1 covers 7 bases. The CDR3 extends over 12 amino acids. V shed 8 bases and J 4 bases; nucleotides not matched to a gene: 5. The germline gives CDR1 SEHNR, CDR2 FQNEAQ (reference sequence).

The chain is built from TRBV27 and TRBJ2-2; perhaps TRBD2 as D (5 bases). Looked up from germline, CDR1 is MNHEY and CDR2 is SMNVEV (reference sequence). The CDR3 contains 14 residues. V gave up 3 bases and J gave up 5 bases, with 10 bases separating them. CDR3 in DNA: TGTGCCAGCAGTTTCTCAGAGGGTACCGGGGAGCTGTTTTTT. Its translation: CASSFSEGTGELFF.

V is TRBV7-2 and J is TRBJ1-5; no reliable D call. The germline CDR1 and CDR2 sequences are SGHTA and FQGNSA. This CDR3 contains 13 residues. Trimming pared 2 bases from V and 7 bases from J, leaving 9 bases between. DNA for the CDR3: TGTGCCAGCAGCTTAATTAAGGGACAGCCCCAGCATTTT. Translation gives CASSLIKGQPQHF.

As regards this clone: Other DNA sequences from this sample encode an identical CDR3 as well. The rearrangement joins TRBV7-9 to TRBJ2-7, with D hard to call. Germline CDR1 and CDR2: SEHNR and FQNEAQ (reference sequence). Trimming stripped 5 bases from V and 4 bases from J, with 9 bases between. The CDR3 runs to 12 residues. CDR3 DNA sequence: TGTGCCAGCAGCCCGACCCCTTACGAGCAGTACTTC. Protein sequence: CASSPTPYEQYF.

The rearrangement links TRBV27 to TRBJ2-7; 10 bases map to TRBD1. The CDR3 loop spans 16 amino acids. After removal of 5 bases from V and 7 bases from J, the junction contained 14 bases not matched to a gene. CDR1 and CDR2 (germline): MNHEY, SMNVEV (reference sequence). In nucleotides, the CDR3 is TGTGCCAGCAGTCTCCACCCCCCGGGACAGGGGATAGAGCAGTACTTC. This translates into CASSLHPPGQGIEQYF.